This TCR beta chain was found in a study of blood T cell repertoires in COVID-19 (dated by TCRdb to about 2020). For the wider study: Samples covering the acute and convalescent phases of COVID-19 were provided by collaborators in the United States, Italy and Spain. The prospective study material was composed of cDNA or gDNA derived from T cells, B-cell-depleted T cells, or PBMCs. Subjects who had been exposed to COVID-19, were actively infected with it, or had recovered from it provided the deeply sampled blood TCRbeta repertoires that made up the dataset. The repertoires were released in a freely available public database intended as a resource for research on the immune response to SARS-CoV-2. The samples were drawn from two sources: the first 160 participants of the ongoing ImmuneRACE study, and approximately 1,300 subjects contributed by 6 global collaborators. A de-identified subject ID, COVID-19 status, age in years and sex were almost always included in the sample metadata. Where HLA class I and class II types were available, the types were taken from metadata supplied by the sample provider, not from assay-based typing. Here is what the overall study found, with its caveats: How much clinical and demographic metadata was included differed by source and by participant, and the metadata was provided uncurated.

In the case of this clone: Its antigen is unknown. The record has no base qualities; no much larger clone is one base away.

Enrolling through a virtual design, the prospective study's participants ranged in age from about 18 to 89 years and lived across 20 to 25 United States geographic areas. To assign participants to cohorts, the prospective study relied on clinical history that participants themselves reported in a screening survey and a study questionnaire. For ImmuneRACE Cohort 3, a participant was defined as recovered based on two consecutive negative NP/OP PCR tests, clearance by a healthcare professional, or resolution of symptoms. In the prospective study, whole blood, serum and a nasopharyngeal or oropharyngeal swab were collected from each participant by mobile phlebotomists. Participants in the prospective study had the option to provide additional blood draws and questionnaires over an approximately 2-month period. Prospective study blood samples were shipped either frozen or at room temperature before DNA extraction.

The germline V gene encodes CDR1 SQVTM and CDR2 ANQGSEA. Including the terminal cysteine and phenylalanine, the CDR3 comprises 14 residues. The only DNA kept is the CDR3, 42 bases in frame from the first base. A distance of 10 bases separates the germline ends of V and J, which lose 4 bases and 3 bases respectively. TCRbeta CDR3 regions were amplified from genomic DNA using the immunoSEQ Assay, a bias-controlled multiplex PCR. Under the source paper's analysis protocol: The number of nucleated cells in each sample was estimated by amplification of reference gene primers within the assay. Sequence reads were collapsed and filtered to measure the absolute abundance of every unique TCRbeta CDR3 rearrangement. For each sample, productive Simpson clonality was calculated as the square root of Simpson's diversity index over productive rearrangements. What TCRdb holds here is the immuneACCESS table cut down to in-frame rearrangements. Part of the clones is not present; checked against another copy, under half of the missing clones reflect an unresolved V gene, and the others are unexplained. That table is the source of V, J and clone size, and D and trimming were worked out from the DNA. This sample has 200,000 to 250,000 clones in its table, and about four fifths of those were observed once. Jointly, the top ten make up 3% to 4% of the sample.

The chain links TRBV29-1 with TRBJ1-6; TRBD1 might be the D gene, on 5 matching bases. The source of this sequence is a woman aged 55-70 years who had recovered from COVID-19. The sample comprised PBMCs or T cells enriched from blood (not recorded which). The DNA sequence is given as TGCAGCGTTGCGTCGGACAACTATAATTCACCCCTCCACTTT. The resulting protein is CSVASDNYNSPLHF. With the rest looked up from the reference TRBV29-1 and TRBJ1-6 genes rather than sequenced, the full variable domain is SAVISQKPSRDICQRGTSLTIQCQVDSQVTMMFWYRQQPGQSLTLIATANQGSEATYESGFVIDKFPISRPNLTFSTLTVSNMSPEDSSIYLCSVASDNYNSPLHFGNGTRLTVT.